This T cell receptor beta chain was captured in a study of blood T cell repertoires in COVID-19. Looking at the study overall: Material from acute and convalescent COVID-19 was sourced from the United States, Italy and Spain. Sample material is recorded as cDNA or gDNA derived from T cells, B-cell-depleted T cells, or PBMCs.

With 4 bases removed from V and 7 bases from J, the gap between germline ends came to 16 bases. The CDR3 runs 14 residues. The germline V gene has CDR1 SGHDT and CDR2 YYEEEE. Per the study methods: From reference gene primer amplification, estimates of nucleated cell counts were derived. The protocol was immunoSEQ multiplex PCR, while the TCRdb copy is restricted to in-frame clones and leaves out a portion. Clone size and the V and J calls come from that table; the DNA yielded D and trimming. The data contain about 72,000 clones, around 80% of them seen just once; the ten biggest clones take up over 15%. This clone was seen once.

This sequence originates from a human donor in a cohort sampled during active COVID-19. The J gene is TRBJ2-3, the V gene TRBV5-6, with D maybe TRBD2 (5 bases). What was sequenced was peripheral blood. CDR3: CASSDRRTGNTQYF. The CDR3 region has the DNA TGTGCCAGCAGCGACCGACGGACTGGTAATACGCAGTATTTT.